The 32 T cell receptor beta chains presented below share a single source sample, sequenced in a study of molecular identifiers for immune sequencing clone quantification. TCRdb recomputed calls from the PCR reads with MiXCR, one row per CDR3 protein. The sample yields more than 450,000 distinct CDR3 sequences, around 25% seen once. Sequencing was performed on naive CD8+ T cells from blood, with Jurkat cell RNA spiked in. Noted subset: FACS-sorted CD8+CD4-CCR7+CD45RA+ naive T cells. These TCRs come from a human donor in good health. Some libraries in this study had Jurkat cell RNA spiked in.

This clonotype appeared many times. The chain has TRBV4-3 and TRBJ1-1; a weak D match, TRBD1 (5 bases). The V end was cut by 1 base, the J end by 8 bases, with 11 bases between. This CDR3 region has 13 residues. Germline CDR1 reads LGHNA; CDR2 reads YSLEER. CDR3 loop: CASSQGGGKEAFF. The CDR3 region has the DNA TGCGCCAGCAGCCAAGGGGGCGGGAAGGAAGCTTTCTTT.

Many counts were recorded for this clonotype. This chain joins TRBV28 and TRBJ1-1; TRBD1 is a possible D gene (5 bases). This CDR3 has 13 amino acids. CDR1 and CDR2 from the germline V gene are MDHEN and SYDVKM. V shed 3 bases and J shed 7 bases, with 12 bases lying between them. The CDR3 sequence: CASSLGGTDEAFF. The DNA for the CDR3 is TGTGCCAGCAGTTTGGGTGGGACGGATGAAGCTTTCTTT.

This clonotype has just a few counts. The rearrangement uses TRBV28 and TRBJ1-1, with TRBD1 matching 9 bases. Germline V gives CDR1 MDHEN, CDR2 SYDVKM. The CDR3 spans 17 residues. The V gene end was trimmed by 1 base and the J gene end by 6 bases; junction bases not matched to a gene: 12. The CDR3 region is CASSLLDYRGRAAEAFF. For the CDR3, the DNA is TGTGCCAGCAGTTTATTGGATTACAGGGGGCGGGCTGCTGAAGCTTTCTTT.

The chain carries TRBV13 and TRBJ2-7; D remains unclear. The CDR3 is 14 residues long. Germline CDR1 and CDR2: PRHDT and FYEKMQ (reference sequence). The V and J ends lost 5 bases and 0 bases respectively, with 11 bases between them. The CDR3 here is CASSNTLNSYEQYF. The DNA for the CDR3 is TGTGCCAGCAGCAACACACTCAACTCCTACGAGCAGTACTTC. Combining the CDR3 with reference TRBV13 and TRBJ2-7 gives the whole variable domain AAGVIQSPRHLIKEKRETATLKCYPIPRHDTVYWYQQGPGQDPQFLISFYEKMQSDKGSIPDRFSAQQFSDYHSELNMSSLELGDSALYFCASSNTLNSYEQYFGPGTRLTVT.

This clonotype has more than one count but fewer than ten. This chain joins TRBV6-1 and TRBJ2-3, with unresolved D. Deletions cut 1 base from V and 7 bases from J, with 9 bases between. Germline V CDR1 and CDR2: MNHNS, SASEGT. The CDR3 runs 13 residues. Here the CDR3 reads CASSEVSVYTQYF. The CDR3 nucleotides are TGTGCCAGCAGTGAAGTTTCGGTATATACGCAGTATTTT.

Comment on this clonotype: A read error is possible here, since a much larger clone lies one base away. The chain couples TRBV5-8 to TRBJ1-1; TRBD1 agrees at 8 bases. Germline CDR1 reads SGHTS; CDR2 reads YDEGEE. After removal of 7 bases from V and 4 bases from J, the junction contained 9 bases not matched to a gene. The CDR3 consists of 14 residues. The CDR3 protein is CASGPDRGPTEAFF. The CDR3 DNA reads as TGTGCCAGCGGCCCAGACAGGGGTCCCACTGAAGCTTTCTTT.

A few counts support this clonotype. This sequence joins TRBV29-1 and TRBJ2-1; 13 positions agree with TRBD2. From germline, CDR1 is SQVTM and CDR2 ANQGSEA. The trim removed 1 base at V and 3 bases at J, leaving 6 bases unmatched. The CDR3 extends over 17 amino acids. DNA of the CDR3: TGCAGCGTTGAAGGCGGACTAGCGGGGGCGTTCTACAATGAGCAGTTCTTC. This gives the protein CSVEGGLAGAFYNEQFF.

This clonotype was found many times. The chain recombines TRBV4-3 with TRBJ1-3, with D unresolved. The CDR3 is made up of 15 amino acids. CDR1 and CDR2 (germline): LGHNA, YSLEER. V lost 0 bases and J 0 bases, leaving 6 bases between the germline ends. The CDR3 loop reads CASSQDRNSGNTIYF. CDR3 bases: TGCGCCAGCAGCCAAGATCGGAACTCTGGAAACACCATATATTTT.

The chain uses TRBV29-1 and TRBJ1-3; possible D gene TRBD1, 5 bases. CDR1 and CDR2 (germline): SQVTM, ANQGSEA. The V gene lost 1 base and the J gene lost 2 bases, with 15 bases spanning the gap. The CDR3 totals 16 residues. In nucleotides, the CDR3 is TGCAGCGTTGAAGCACTGGGGGAGTCGACTGGAAACACCATATATTTT. It specifies CSVEALGESTGNTIYF.

Many counts were recorded for this clonotype. The chain combines TRBV29-1 with TRBJ2-5, with 8 positions matching TRBD2. CDR1 is SQVTM, CDR2 ANQGSEA, per germline. Trimming at V came to 3 bases and at J to 1 base, leaving 4 bases not matched to a gene. CDR3 size: 14 residues. CDR3 protein: CSVEGLEVQETQYF. The DNA of the CDR3 is TGCAGCGTTGAGGGACTAGAAGTCCAAGAGACCCAGTACTTC.

This clonotype was recorded at least ten times. J is TRBJ2-7 and V is TRBV4-3, with a weak D call TRBD2 (5 bases). This CDR3 has 15 residues. Germline CDR1 and CDR2: LGHNA and YSLEER. V lost 2 bases and J 2 bases, leaving 13 bases between the germline ends. In DNA form, the CDR3 reads TGCGCCAGCAGCCAAAACTCCTTGGGAGCCTACGAGCAGTACTTC. Its translation is CASSQNSLGAYEQYF.

This clonotype was observed once. As the CDR3 is not closed by the conserved phenylalanine or tryptophan, this likely results from a read error. The chain uses TRBV28 and TRBJ2-5; D unresolved. Trimming pared 7 bases from V and 4 bases from J, leaving 7 bases between. The length of the CDR3 is 11 residues. The germline CDR1 and CDR2 sequences are MDHEN and SYDVKM. CDR3 nucleotide sequence: TGTGCCAGCATAAATGGAGAGACCCAGTACGTC. The encoded protein is CASINGETQYV.

This clonotype was detected ten times or more. The chain joins TRBV30 to TRBJ2-3, with 11 bases identical to TRBD2. The germline CDR1 and CDR2 sequences are GTSNPN and SVGIG (reference sequence). V shed 2 bases, J shed 9 bases, and the junction held 10 bases outside the gene matches. This CDR3 comprises 15 residues. CDR3 residues: CAWSSRLAGGRTQYF. The CDR3 DNA sequence: TGTGCCTGGAGTTCGAGGCTAGCGGGAGGTCGGACGCAGTATTTT.

The chain employs TRBV9 and TRBJ2-3, with 10 positions matching TRBD1. The germline V gene encodes CDR1 SGDLS and CDR2 YYNGEE. CDR3 size: 16 residues. With V trimmed by 6 bases and J by 2 bases, 9 bases remained unmatched. As DNA, the CDR3 is TGTGCCAGCATGAGACCGGGACAGGGGTACACAGATACGCAGTATTTT. Amino acid sequence: CASMRPGQGYTDTQYF.

This clonotype has at least ten counts. The chain couples TRBV12-3 or TRBV12-4 to TRBJ2-3; D perhaps matches TRBD2 (6 bases). This CDR3 has 15 residues. V gave up 6 bases and J gave up 1 base, with 14 bases separating them. CDR3 sequence: CASSGSGGGTDTQYF. The CDR3 DNA reads TGTGCCAGCAGCGGGAGTGGAGGTGGCACAGATACGCAGTATTTT.

This chain links TRBV30 with TRBJ1-5; D gene uncertain. This CDR3 region has 15 residues. CDR1 and CDR2 from the germline V gene are GTSNPN and SVGIG (reference sequence). Trimming stripped 1 base from V and 1 base from J, with 11 bases between. CDR3 DNA: TGTGCCTGGAGTGACGGTGCAACAAGCAATCAGCCCCAGCATTTT. Residues: CAWSDGATSNQPQHF. Looking up the rest from reference TRBV30 and TRBJ1-5 gives the full variable domain: SQTIHQWPATLVQPVGSPLSLECTVEGTSNPNLYWYRQAAGRGLQLLFYSVGIGQISSEVPQNLSASRPQDRQFILSSKKLLLSDSGFYLCAWSDGATSNQPQHFGDGTRLSIL.

The chain uses TRBV4-1 and TRBJ2-5; maybe TRBD2 (5 bases). Per germline, CDR1 MGHRA and CDR2 YSYEKL. This CDR3 contains 15 residues. Trimming removed 0 bases from V and 5 bases from J, with 13 bases in between. The CDR3 here is CASSQDPASWETQYF. CDR3 nucleotide sequence: TGCGCCAGCAGCCAAGATCCCGCTAGCTGGGAGACCCAGTACTTC.

This clonotype was seen a handful of times. The rearrangement joins TRBV28 to TRBJ1-2, with D uncertain. Germline V gene data show CDR1 as MDHEN and CDR2 as SYDVKM. Trimming pared 4 bases from V and 3 bases from J, leaving 15 bases between. CDR3 length: 15 amino acids. In DNA, the CDR3 is TGTGCCAGCAGTTATCCCCCAAAAACCGACTATGGCTACACCTTC. Its translation is CASSYPPKTDYGYTF.

The chain combines TRBV9 with TRBJ2-5, with a weak D call TRBD1 (6 bases). The CDR3 loop spans 15 amino acids. V was cut by 1 base and J by 7 bases, with 17 bases left in between. Germline assignment: CDR1 SGDLS and CDR2 YYNGEE. The CDR3 protein is CASSVSQGFLATQYF. The CDR3 DNA is TGTGCCAGCAGCGTATCACAGGGTTTTCTAGCGACCCAGTACTTC.

The chain recombines TRBV11-2 with TRBJ2-7, with TRBD1 identical over 9 bases. Germline lookup yields CDR1 SGHAT and CDR2 FQNNGV. Trimming at V came to 0 bases and at J to 5 bases, leaving 14 bases not matched to a gene. This CDR3 region has 18 residues. DNA for the CDR3: TGTGCCAGCAGCTTAGAACAGGGGGCCGGGACAGGGTCCCACGAGCAGTACTTC. It translates to CASSLEQGAGTGSHEQYF.

On this clonotype: This clone may be a read error of a much larger clone one base away. CDR3 sequence reads: CASSQGLAEATQYF. In nucleotides, the CDR3 is TGTGCCAGCAGTCAAGGACTAGCGGAAGCGACCCAGTACTTC. The V and J genes are TRBV6-2 or TRBV6-3 and TRBJ2-5, with 10 bases lining up with TRBD2. V shed 5 bases, J shed 7 bases, and the junction held 7 bases outside the gene matches. CDR3 length: 14 residues. CDR1 and CDR2 (germline): MNHEY, SVGEGT.

The chain uses TRBV6-5 and TRBJ2-6, with D hard to call. The CDR3 runs to 15 residues. With 6 bases removed from V and 2 bases from J, the gap between germline ends came to 11 bases. The V gene's germline CDR1 is MNHEY and CDR2 SVGAGI. CDR3 sequence reads: CASRVRRAGANVLTF. The CDR3, as DNA: TGTGCCAGCAGGGTCAGGCGCGCTGGGGCCAACGTCCTGACTTTC.

This clonotype was found many times. The V gene is TRBV24-1, the J gene TRBJ2-1; 10 nucleotides match TRBD2. V lost 1 base to trimming and J lost 7 bases; unmatched junction nucleotides: 3. Germline V gene lookup returns CDR1 KGHDR and CDR2 SFDVKD. This CDR3 region has 15 residues. The CDR3 region is CATSDFTSGVNEQFF. CDR3 DNA sequence: TGTGCCACCAGTGATTTTACTAGCGGGGTTAATGAGCAGTTCTTC.

A few counts support this clonotype. The V gene is TRBV24-1, the J gene TRBJ2-2; maybe TRBD1 (5 bases). Per germline, CDR1 KGHDR and CDR2 SFDVKD. CDR3 size: 16 residues. The V end lost 3 bases, the J end lost 7 bases, and 17 bases lay between the germline ends. The CDR3 DNA sequence: TGTGCCACCAGTGATGTGCACAGGTTGCGAGACGGGGAGCTGTTTTTT. It translates to CATSDVHRLRDGELFF.

The chain joins TRBV12-3 or TRBV12-4 to TRBJ1-1, with 11 positions matching TRBD1. CDR3 length equals 13 residues. V was clipped by 6 bases and J by 5 bases; unmatched bases: 2. The CDR3 spells CASRGQGVTEAFF. As DNA, the CDR3 is TGTGCCAGCAGGGGACAGGGGGTTACTGAAGCTTTCTTT.

The chain uses TRBV12-3 or TRBV12-4 and TRBJ2-5; 11 bases map to TRBD2. The CDR3 spans 15 residues. Trimming took 5 bases from V and 2 from J; bases not matched to a gene: 4. Written as DNA, the CDR3 is TGTGCCAGCAGTGGATCTAGCGGGGGGCAAGAGACCCAGTACTTC. It encodes CASSGSSGGQETQYF.

The chain joins TRBV19 to TRBJ1-5; no clear D gene. This CDR3 has 15 residues. Per germline, CDR1 LNHDA and CDR2 SQIVND (reference sequence). V was trimmed by 0 bases and J by 7 bases, leaving 13 bases between them. The CDR3 DNA reads as TGTGCCAGTAGTATAGATGCAGGTCGTGGCCAGCCCCAGCATTTT. It is translated as CASSIDAGRGQPQHF.

Only a few counts were recorded for this clonotype. V gene TRBV6-5 combines with J gene TRBJ2-1; TRBD2 agrees at 12 bases. The CDR3 runs to 19 residues. V trimming: 5 bases; J trimming: 0 bases; junction bases outside the gene matches: 11. Germline CDR1 reads MNHEY; CDR2 reads SVGAGI. The CDR3 loop reads CASSLGLAGISSSYNEQFF. The CDR3 DNA follows: TGTGCCAGCAGTCTCGGACTAGCGGGAATCTCAAGCTCCTACAATGAGCAGTTCTTC.

This clonotype occurred many times. V and J are TRBV4-1 and TRBJ1-5; tentatively, D is TRBD1 (5 bases). This CDR3 comprises 14 residues. Trimming cost V 4 bases and J 9 bases, with 16 bases left between them. Germline CDR1 is MGHRA and CDR2 is YSYEKL. The CDR3 DNA reads as TGCGCCAGCAGCCTGGGGCGGGGCGCAGGGCCCCAGCATTTT. The encoded protein is CASSLGRGAGPQHF.

This clonotype was recorded a few times. V gene TRBV9 combines with J gene TRBJ1-1; TRBD1 matches 10 bases. J was trimmed by 6 bases and V by 0 bases; bases with no gene match: 14. CDR1 is SGDLS and CDR2 is YYNGEE in the germline V gene. The CDR3 is 18 amino acids. The CDR3, as DNA: TGTGCCAGCAGCGTAGAGGGACAGGGGACCTTTTTGGACTCTGAAGCTTTCTTT. It codes for CASSVEGQGTFLDSEAFF. Variable domain in full (rest from reference TRBV9 and TRBJ1-1): DSGVTQTPKHLITATGQRVTLRCSPRSGDLSVYWYQQSLDQGLQFLIQYYNGEERAKGNILERFSAQQFPDLHSELNLSSLELGDSALYFCASSVEGQGTFLDSEAFFGQGTRLTVV.

This clonotype was seen a handful of times. The V and J genes are TRBV6-2 or TRBV6-3 and TRBJ2-3; D is ambiguous. Trimming left V 2 bases short and J 0 bases short, with 12 bases between. Germline V gene sequence: CDR1 MNHEY, CDR2 SVGEGT. The CDR3 is made up of 16 amino acids. This CDR3 reads CASSYLTLYSTDTQYF. The CDR3 DNA follows: TGTGCCAGCAGTTACCTGACATTGTATAGCACAGATACGCAGTATTTT.

V and J are TRBV12-3 or TRBV12-4 and TRBJ2-3; TRBD2 is a possible D gene (6 bases). The CDR3 consists of 14 residues. The V and J ends lost 3 bases and 6 bases respectively, with 13 bases between them. CDR3 sequence reads: CASSFSGAMDTQYF. The CDR3 nucleotides are TGTGCCAGCAGTTTCTCGGGAGCAATGGATACGCAGTATTTT.